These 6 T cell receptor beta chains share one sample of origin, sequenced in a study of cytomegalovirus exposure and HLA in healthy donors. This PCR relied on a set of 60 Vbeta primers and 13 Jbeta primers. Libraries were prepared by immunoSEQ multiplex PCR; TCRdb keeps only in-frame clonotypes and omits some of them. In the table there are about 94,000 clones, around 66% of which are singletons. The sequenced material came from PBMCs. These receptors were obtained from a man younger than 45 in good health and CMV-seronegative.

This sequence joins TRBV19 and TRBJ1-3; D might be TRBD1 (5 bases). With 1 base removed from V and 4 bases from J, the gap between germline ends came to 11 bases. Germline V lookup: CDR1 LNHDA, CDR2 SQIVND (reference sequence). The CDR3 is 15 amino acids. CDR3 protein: CASSIGTGEGNTIYF. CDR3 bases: TGTGCCAGTAGTATAGGAACGGGGGAAGGAAACACCATATATTTT. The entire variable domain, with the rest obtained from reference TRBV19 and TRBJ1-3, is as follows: DGGITQSPKYLFRKEGQNVTLSCEQNLNHDAMYWYRQDPGQGLRLIYYSQIVNDFQKGDIAEGYSVSREKKESFPLTVTSAQKNPTAFYLCASSIGTGEGNTIYFGEGSWLTVV.

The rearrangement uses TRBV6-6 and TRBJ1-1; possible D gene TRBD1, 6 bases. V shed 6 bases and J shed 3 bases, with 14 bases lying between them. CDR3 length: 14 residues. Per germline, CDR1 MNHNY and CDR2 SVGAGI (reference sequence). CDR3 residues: CASRPRGADTEAFF. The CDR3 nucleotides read TGTGCCAGCAGGCCCCGGGGGGCGGACACTGAAGCTTTCTTT.

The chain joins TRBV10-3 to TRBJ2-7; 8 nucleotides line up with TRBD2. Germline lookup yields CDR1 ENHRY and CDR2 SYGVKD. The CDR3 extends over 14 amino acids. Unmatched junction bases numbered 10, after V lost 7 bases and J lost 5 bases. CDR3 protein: CAINPSGGRNEQYF. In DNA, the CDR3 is TGTGCCATCAATCCCAGCGGGGGTAGGAACGAGCAGTACTTC.

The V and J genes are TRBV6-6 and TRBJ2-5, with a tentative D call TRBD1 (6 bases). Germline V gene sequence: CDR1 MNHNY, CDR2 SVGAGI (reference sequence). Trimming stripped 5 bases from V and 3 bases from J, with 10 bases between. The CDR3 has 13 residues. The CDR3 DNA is TGTGCCAGCAGTCTTTCAGGGGAAGAGACCCAGTACTTC. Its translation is CASSLSGEETQYF.

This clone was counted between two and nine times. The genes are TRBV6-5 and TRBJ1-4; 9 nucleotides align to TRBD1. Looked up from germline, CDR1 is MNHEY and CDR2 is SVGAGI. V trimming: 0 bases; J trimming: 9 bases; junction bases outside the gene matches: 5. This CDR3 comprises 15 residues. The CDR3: CASSYSTGGLKKLFF. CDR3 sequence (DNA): TGTGCCAGCAGTTACTCGACAGGGGGGCTGAAAAAACTGTTTTTT.

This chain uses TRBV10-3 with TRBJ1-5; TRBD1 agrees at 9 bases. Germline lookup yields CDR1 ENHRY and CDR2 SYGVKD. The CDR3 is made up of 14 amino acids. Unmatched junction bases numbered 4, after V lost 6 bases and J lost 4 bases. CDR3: CAISSTGGNQPQHF. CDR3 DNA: TGTGCCATCAGCTCGACAGGGGGTAATCAGCCCCAGCATTTT.